The 21 T cell receptor beta chains in this list originate from one sample, sequenced in a study of T cells in Graves' hyperthyroidism and ophthalmopathy. RNA transcripts were the template for amplifying TCR beta CDR3 regions. TCR CDR3 underwent first-round RT-PCR with the HTBI primer set. Via MiXCR, TCRdb re-called the multiplex PCR reads, giving one row per CDR3 protein. The data show a few hundred thousand distinct CDR3 sequences, roughly 15% seen once. The sequenced sample consisted of blood. These receptors were taken from a woman aged 40 to 50 with Graves' hyperthyroidism that later progressed to Graves' ophthalmopathy.

The chain is built from TRBV30 and TRBJ1-2; D gene unclear. CDR3 length: 12 amino acids. CDR1 is GTSNPN, CDR2 SVGIG, per germline (reference sequence). V gave up 5 bases and J gave up 1 base, with 8 bases separating them. DNA of the CDR3: TGTGCCTGGGGGGAGGGTAACTATGGCTACACCTTC. It translates to CAWGEGNYGYTF. The variable domain in full, with the rest retrieved from reference TRBV30 and TRBJ1-2, is SQTIHQWPATLVQPVGSPLSLECTVEGTSNPNLYWYRQAAGRGLQLLFYSVGIGQISSEVPQNLSASRPQDRQFILSSKKLLLSDSGFYLCAWGEGNYGYTFGSGTRLTVV.

In this sample, this clonotype turned up many times. The chain recombines TRBV19 with TRBJ1-5; perhaps TRBD1 as D (5 bases). The CDR3 loop spans 16 amino acids. The V end lost 6 bases, the J end lost 0 bases, and 15 bases lay between the germline ends. Germline V gene data show CDR1 as LNHDA and CDR2 as SQIVND (reference sequence). This CDR3 is CASRSWGRNSNQPQHF. For the CDR3, the DNA is TGTGCCAGTAGATCCTGGGGACGGAATAGCAATCAGCCCCAGCATTTT.

This clonotype has at least ten counts. This chain uses TRBV5-6 with TRBJ2-5; the D gene is possibly TRBD1 (6 bases). The CDR3 contains 15 residues. Trimming took 0 bases from V and 4 from J, leaving 13 bases between them. CDR1 is SGHDT, CDR2 YYEEEE, per germline. This CDR3 reads CASSLDSNRAETQYF. CDR3 sequence (DNA): TGTGCCAGCAGCTTGGATTCGAACAGGGCAGAGACCCAGTACTTC. Based on the CDR3 plus reference TRBV5-6 and TRBJ2-5, the full variable domain is DAGVTQSPTHLIKTRGQQVTLRCSPKSGHDTVSWYQQALGQGPQFIFQYYEEEERQRGNFPDRFSGHQFPNYSSELNVNALLLGDSALYLCASSLDSNRAETQYFGPGTRLLVL.

The chain combines TRBV12-3 or TRBV12-4 with TRBJ2-1; 10 positions agree with TRBD2. The CDR3 has 14 residues. Losses at the gene ends were 7 bases for V and 3 bases for J; bases not matched to a gene: 3. Here the CDR3 DNA reads TGTGCCAGCATGCCTAGCGGGAGCTACAATGAGCAGTTCTTC. Protein product: CASMPSGSYNEQFF.

At least ten counts were recorded for this clonotype. J is TRBJ1-2 and V is TRBV12-3 or TRBV12-4; 8 nucleotides line up with TRBD1. V lost 6 bases, J lost 7 bases, and 19 bases stayed unmatched. The CDR3 runs 17 residues. The CDR3 loop reads CASRRAKLAGGGRGYTF. CDR3 DNA sequence: TGTGCCAGCAGAAGAGCCAAGCTTGCAGGGGGCGGGCGTGGCTACACCTTC.

This rearrangement joins TRBV28 to TRBJ1-1; D not certain. Trimming cost V 7 bases and J 2 bases, with 14 bases left between them. CDR3 size: 14 residues. Germline-derived CDR1 and CDR2 are MDHEN and SYDVKM. The CDR3 protein is CASKKREINTEAFF. The CDR3 DNA sequence: TGTGCCAGCAAAAAGAGGGAAATCAACACTGAAGCTTTCTTT.

This clonotype was counted ten times or more. The chain employs TRBV30 and TRBJ1-1; 7 nucleotides align to TRBD1. Germline V lookup: CDR1 GTSNPN, CDR2 SVGIG (reference sequence). The CDR3 extends over 13 amino acids. V was clipped by 4 bases and J by 0 bases; unmatched bases: 2. CDR3 amino acids: CAWKGQLNTEAFF. CDR3 in DNA: TGTGCCTGGAAGGGACAGCTGAACACTGAAGCTTTCTTT.

This clonotype was seen many times. The chain employs TRBV11-2 and TRBJ2-7, with TRBD2 matching over 7 bases. V shed 4 bases and J 3 bases; nucleotides not matched to a gene: 6. Germline lookup yields CDR1 SGHAT and CDR2 FQNNGV. This CDR3 spans 14 amino acids. The CDR3, as DNA: TGTGCCAGCAGCTCCAGCGGGGACTTCTACGAGCAGTACTTC. Protein sequence: CASSSSGDFYEQYF.

The chain recombines TRBV7-9 with TRBJ1-3; D remains unclear. Trimming shortened V by 4 bases and J by 2 bases, and 9 bases separated the two germline ends. Germline V gene lookup returns CDR1 SEHNR and CDR2 FQNEAQ (reference sequence). The CDR3 is 14 residues long. The CDR3 DNA reads TGTGCCAGCAGCTCCTATGTCCCTGGAAACACCATATATTTT. It specifies CASSSYVPGNTIYF.

This clonotype was observed at least ten times. The chain couples TRBV12-3 or TRBV12-4 to TRBJ2-2; the match to TRBD2 covers 8 bases. The CDR3 consists of 18 residues. V dropped 4 bases and J dropped 8; count of bases not matched to a gene: 18. The CDR3 nucleotides are TGTGCCAGCAGTTCCCGGACTAGCCCGAATTTCATTGGGGGGGAGCTGTTTTTT. Translated, it gives CASSSRTSPNFIGGELFF.

This clonotype has at least ten counts. CDR3 DNA: TGCGCCAGCGGTGGAGCGGGGACCGGGGAGCTGTTTTTT. Its protein is CASGGAGTGELFF. V is TRBV10-2 and J is TRBJ2-2; the match to TRBD2 covers 7 bases. Per germline, CDR1 WSHSY and CDR2 SAAADI. The CDR3 spans 13 residues. The ends lost 8 bases at V and 5 bases at J; junction bases unmatched: 5.

This chain connects TRBV7-9 to TRBJ1-6, with 9 bases aligning to TRBD1. V trimming: 10 bases; J trimming: 5 bases; junction bases outside the gene matches: 3. Germline V gene sequence: CDR1 SEHNR, CDR2 FQNEAQ (reference sequence). The CDR3 is made up of 13 amino acids. CDR3 DNA sequence: TGTGCCACCCGGGACAGGGATAATTCACCCCTCCACTTT. Protein: CATRDRDNSPLHF.

This clonotype was counted at least ten times. The V gene is TRBV4-2, the J gene TRBJ1-5; D is unresolved. Germline V gene lookup returns CDR1 LGHNA and CDR2 YNFKEQ. The CDR3 is made up of 16 amino acids. The V gene lost 0 bases and the J gene lost 0 bases, with 9 bases spanning the gap. For the CDR3, the DNA is TGTGCCAGCAGCCAAGATCGTTTCGTTAGCAATCAGCCCCAGCATTTT. This sequence encodes CASSQDRFVSNQPQHF.

This clonotype was observed at least ten times. This chain connects TRBV6-1 to TRBJ2-1; no firm D call. This CDR3 contains 11 residues. Trimming took off 7 bases at V and 6 bases at J, with 7 bases between the two ends. In germline, CDR1 is MNHNS, CDR2 SASEGT. The CDR3 is CASTQLNEQFF. The CDR3 nucleotides are TGTGCCAGCACCCAACTCAATGAGCAGTTCTTC.

This clonotype occurred many times. This chain links TRBV10-3 with TRBJ2-7; 11 nucleotides match TRBD1. V gave up 2 bases and J gave up 3 bases; unmatched junction bases: 3. CDR3 length equals 15 residues. Per the germline V gene, CDR1 is ENHRY and CDR2 is SYGVKD. The CDR3 region is CAISEPGTGGYEQYF. CDR3 coding DNA: TGTGCCATCAGTGAGCCTGGGACAGGGGGCTACGAGCAGTACTTC.

This clonotype was detected many times. The rearrangement links TRBV7-9 to TRBJ2-1; D is unclear. The CDR3 extends over 11 amino acids. Germline CDR1 and CDR2: SEHNR and FQNEAQ (reference sequence). Trimming took 4 bases from V and 12 from J, leaving 10 bases between them. The CDR3 DNA sequence: TGTGCCAGCAGCTCCTCTATGGGGCAGTTCTTC. Amino acids: CASSSSMGQFF.

In this sample, this clonotype turned up a few times. The chain carries TRBV7-9 and TRBJ2-6; D uncertain. V dropped 1 base and J dropped 0 bases, with 13 bases sitting between them. CDR3 length: 18 amino acids. Germline-derived CDR1 and CDR2 are SEHNR and FQNEAQ (reference sequence). The CDR3 bases are TGTGCCAGCAGCTTAGATGGAGCTGGTCTCTCTGGGGCCAACGTCCTGACTTTC. Protein product: CASSLDGAGLSGANVLTF.

This clonotype was detected many times. The V call is TRBV11-2, the J call TRBJ2-5; 9 bases agree with TRBD2. The V and J ends lost 5 bases and 1 base, in that order; junction bases with no gene match: 5. Looked up from germline, CDR1 is SGHAT and CDR2 is FQNNGV. This CDR3 contains 15 residues. This CDR3 reads CASSLLAGSQETQYF. In DNA, the CDR3 is TGTGCCAGCAGCCTCCTAGCGGGATCCCAAGAGACCCAGTACTTC.

The V call is TRBV20-1, the J call TRBJ1-1; TRBD1 is a possible D gene (6 bases). V shed 3 bases and J shed 1 base, with 12 bases lying between them. Germline CDR1 DFQATT, CDR2 SNEGSKA (reference sequence). The CDR3 consists of 14 residues. CDR3 in DNA: TGCAGTGCTAGCTCGGGACATCCGAACACTGAAGCTTTCTTT. It encodes CSASSGHPNTEAFF.

This clonotype was seen at least ten times. The chain is built from TRBV3-1 and TRBJ2-7, with D maybe TRBD2 (6 bases). Trimming shortened V by 4 bases and J by 5 bases, and 9 bases separated the two germline ends. There are 12 residues in the CDR3. Germline V gene sequence: CDR1 LGHDT, CDR2 YNNKEL (reference sequence). This CDR3 reads CASSRTSHEQYF. In DNA form, the CDR3 reads TGTGCCAGCAGCCGAACTAGCCACGAGCAGTACTTC.

The sample holds many counts of this clonotype. V and J are TRBV5-8 and TRBJ1-1; D unclear. CDR1 is SGHTS, CDR2 YDEGEE, per germline. The V gene lost 0 bases and the J gene lost 4 bases, with 10 bases spanning the gap. The CDR3 spans 14 residues. As DNA, the CDR3 is TGTGCCAGCAGCTTGGCTCGCGGCGGCACTGAAGCTTTCTTT. Translating gives CASSLARGGTEAFF.